A selection of T cell receptor beta chains follows, all from one sample in a study of OX40 agonist ivuxolimab in advanced cancers. Using immunoSEQ multiplex PCR, the repertoire was profiled, and TCRdb retains in-frame clones only, with some absent. Among more than 55,000 clones, about 85% were seen once, and the ten largest hold approximately 4%. The material was CD4+ or CD8+ T cells sorted from blood, obtained in a trial of the OX40 agonist ivuxolimab. The source is an adult with an advanced solid tumor such as melanoma, head and neck, liver or kidney cancer. Each CDR3 is given with its conserved first and last residue. The D gene is left open where the match is weak. For some rows the clone size is stated as once, few or many, or as a class when expanded; others skip it.

J,D,V,size,DNA,CDR3
TRBJ2-5,TRBD1,TRBV5-1,-,TGCGCCAGCAGCTTGGGAACAGGGGTCGAGTCCAATGACTTC,CASSLGTGVESNDF
TRBJ2-5,TRBD2,TRBV28,-,TGTGCCAGCGTGGGAGGGGAAGAGACCCAGTACTTC,CASVGGEETQYF
TRBJ2-4,TRBD1,TRBV18,-,TGTGCCAGCTCACCTAAAAGGACAGGGAACATTCAGTACTTC,CASSPKRTGNIQYF
TRBJ1-5,-,TRBV19,-,TGTGCCAGTAGTATGGCTCGGATTAGCAATCAGCCCCAGCATTTT,CASSMARISNQPQHF
TRBJ1-2,-,TRBV5-1,-,TGCGCCAGCACTCCCGACAGTAACTATGGCTACACCTTC,CASTPDSNYGYTF
TRBJ1-3,-,TRBV11-2,-,TGTGCCAGCAGCCGACAGCTCTCGGGGGGAAACACCATATATTTT,CASSRQLSGGNTIYF
TRBJ1-4,TRBD1,TRBV19,-,TGTGCCAGTAGTAGTCCGGGACAGGGCCCCTCGAATGAAAAACTGTTTTTT,CASSSPGQGPSNEKLFF
TRBJ1-2,-,TRBV28,once,TGTGCCAGCAGTCTCTCTGGGGTTTTGGATGGCTACACCTTC,CASSLSGVLDGYTF
TRBJ1-1,-,TRBV10-3,-,TGTGCCATCACCGGGACGGGGAACACTGAAGCTTTCTTT,CAITGTGNTEAFF
TRBJ2-5,TRBD2,TRBV15,-,TGTGCCACCAGCAACGGGGGGGCTGAGACCCAGTACTTC,CATSNGGAETQYF
TRBJ1-6,-,TRBV2,-,TGTGCCAGCAGTACTAGCAAAAGCTCCTATAATTCACCCCTCCACTTT,CASSTSKSSYNSPLHF
TRBJ1-6,-,TRBV6-1,-,TGTGCCAGCGGATGGGGATCGGGTTCACCCCTCCACTTT,CASGWGSGSPLHF
TRBJ1-3,-,TRBV4-2,once,TGTGCCAGCAGCCAAGAAAGGGGGAATGGAAACACCATATATTTT,CASSQERGNGNTIYF
TRBJ1-4,-,TRBV27,-,TGTGCCAGCAGTTTATTCTTAAACCCTCTTGAAAAACTGTTTTTT,CASSLFLNPLEKLFF
TRBJ2-5,TRBD1,TRBV4-3,-,TGCGCCAGCAGCCAAGGGAACCGGGACAGTGGGGAGACCCAGTACTTC,CASSQGNRDSGETQYF
TRBJ2-5,TRBD1,TRBV5-1,-,TGCGCCAGCAGCCCGGACAGGGGAGAGACCCAGTACTTC,CASSPDRGETQYF
TRBJ1-1,-,TRBV6-5,-,TGTGCCAGCCTAGGGCCATCGCACACTGAAGCTTTCTTT,CASLGPSHTEAFF
TRBJ2-7,-,TRBV5-5,-,TGTGCCAGCAGCTTGGTTGGCAACCTGAACTACGAGCAGTACTTC,CASSLVGNLNYEQYF
TRBJ1-6,TRBD1,TRBV11-3,-,TGTGCCAGCTCAGGGGGGGAGCCAAGTTCACCCCTCCACTTT,CASSGGEPSSPLHF
TRBJ2-7,TRBD2,TRBV27,-,TGTGCCAGCAGTTACCGCTGGGATAGCGGGGGGTACTCCTACGAGCAGTACTTC,CASSYRWDSGGYSYEQYF
TRBJ2-1,TRBD2,TRBV9,-,TGTGCCAGCAGCGTAGGGGCTAGCGGGGCCTACAATGAGCAGTTCTTC,CASSVGASGAYNEQFF
TRBJ2-2,-,TRBV7-3,-,TGTGCCAGCAGCTTAACCAACTGGAACACCGGGGAGCTGTTTTTT,CASSLTNWNTGELFF
TRBJ1-5,TRBD1,TRBV5-4,-,TGTGCCAGCAGCCCAGGGGGAGCGAATCAGCCCCAGCATTTT,CASSPGGANQPQHF
TRBJ1-2,-,TRBV7-8,-,TGTGCCAGCAGCTTACTGGCCAATAACTATGGCTACACCTTC,CASSLLANNYGYTF
TRBJ2-1,-,TRBV7-3,-,TGTGCCAGCAGCTTATCCAGTTTGGGGGGCAATGAGCAGTTCTTC,CASSLSSLGGNEQFF
TRBJ1-2,-,TRBV7-2,-,-,CASSLPVGAGTF
TRBJ2-6,-,TRBV29-1,-,TGCAGCGTTGAAGTACAGACAGTACGCTCTGGGGCCAACGTCCTGACTTTC,CSVEVQTVRSGANVLTF
TRBJ1-3,TRBD1,TRBV7-9,-,TGTGCCAGCGGCGGGGGACAGGGGAGGAGAAACACCATATATTTT,CASGGGQGRRNTIYF
TRBJ2-7,TRBD1,TRBV6-6,-,TGTGCCAGCAATGGAGACAGGGGGACCTACGAGCAGTACTTC,CASNGDRGTYEQYF
TRBJ1-2,TRBD1,TRBV11-3,-,TGTGCCAGCAGCGGAGGGACAGGGCGCTATGGCTACACCTTC,CASSGGTGRYGYTF
TRBJ1-5,TRBD1,TRBV11-3,-,TGTGCCAGCAGCTCTGGACAGGGTAGCAATCAGCCCCAGCATTTT,CASSSGQGSNQPQHF
TRBJ1-6,-,TRBV11-1,-,TGTGCCAGCAGCTTAAGGTCCGGGACCGGGTATTCACCCCTCCACTTT,CASSLRSGTGYSPLHF
TRBJ2-5,-,TRBV19,once,TGTGCCAGTAGTATCGGCGGCGGAAAGAACCAAGAGACCCAGTACTTC,CASSIGGGKNQETQYF
TRBJ1-2,-,TRBV28,-,TGTGCCAGCAGTTTATGGGCCCCGCAGGTAACTGGCTACACCTTC,CASSLWAPQVTGYTF
TRBJ2-3,-,TRBV28,few,TGTGCCAGCAGTTTAAAAACAGATACGCAGTATTTT,CASSLKTDTQYF
TRBJ1-4,-,TRBV5-1,once,TGCGCCAGCAGCCTCCGACAAGGGGAAAAACTGTTTTTT,CASSLRQGEKLFF
TRBJ2-3,TRBD2,TRBV10-3,-,TGTGCCATCAGTGAGTGGAGCGGGGGGTTCACAGATACGCAGTATTTT,CAISEWSGGFTDTQYF
TRBJ2-3,TRBD2,TRBV5-6,-,TGTGCCAGCAGCTACACTAGCGGGGTAAGCACAGATACGCAGTATTTT,CASSYTSGVSTDTQYF
TRBJ1-2,-,TRBV27,once,TGTGCCAGCAGTTCCCGGACGGATTCTTACTATGGCTACACCTTC,CASSSRTDSYYGYTF
TRBJ1-1,-,TRBV18,-,TGTGCCAGCTCACCGATTAACACTGAAGCTTTCTTT,CASSPINTEAFF
TRBJ2-1,-,TRBV10-3,-,TGTGCCATCAGCGACAAGGTATTCGGTGGTGAGCAGTTCTTC,CAISDKVFGGEQFF
TRBJ1-3,TRBD1,TRBV6-5,-,TGTGCCAGCAGTCCCGGGACAGGGAGGGGAAACACCATATATTTT,CASSPGTGRGNTIYF
TRBJ2-7,-,TRBV19,-,TGTGCCAGTAGTCCCAGGGACGTGTACGAGCAGTACTTC,CASSPRDVYEQYF
TRBJ1-5,-,TRBV28,-,TGTGCCAGCTCTACACCGGATCAGCCCCAGCATTTT,CASSTPDQPQHF